This T cell receptor (beta chain) was found in a study of cytomegalovirus exposure and HLA in healthy donors. Study conclusions and caveats: In a later analysis, TCR beta V- and J-gene trimming was associated with a missense DCLRE1C variant. A few CMV-associated chains were confirmed in vitro to be specific for CMV antigens. HLA restriction was apparent for most CMV-associated TCR beta chains in a later analysis. Rates of TCR association differed by HLA locus in a later analysis, with DRB1 highest and HLA-C lowest.

This clone has a single count. What it binds is unknown. CDR3 length: 13 residues. Trimming took 11 bases from V and 8 from J; bases not matched to a gene: 11. Germline V gives CDR1 LNHDA, CDR2 SQIVND (reference sequence). The PCR had 60 Vbeta and 13 Jbeta primers. The repertoire was sequenced with immunoSEQ multiplex PCR; TCRdb's copy has only in-frame clones and lacks some. The sample has about 170,000 clones, around 76% seen once. The chain links TRBV19 to TRBJ1-2; 10 bases are shared with TRBD1. The sequencing input was PBMCs. This TCR derives from a man in his forties or fifties in good health and CMV-seropositive. CDR3 amino acids: CAGWDRGTGGYTF. For the CDR3, the DNA is TGTGCCGGATGGGACAGGGGCACGGGGGGCTACACCTTC.